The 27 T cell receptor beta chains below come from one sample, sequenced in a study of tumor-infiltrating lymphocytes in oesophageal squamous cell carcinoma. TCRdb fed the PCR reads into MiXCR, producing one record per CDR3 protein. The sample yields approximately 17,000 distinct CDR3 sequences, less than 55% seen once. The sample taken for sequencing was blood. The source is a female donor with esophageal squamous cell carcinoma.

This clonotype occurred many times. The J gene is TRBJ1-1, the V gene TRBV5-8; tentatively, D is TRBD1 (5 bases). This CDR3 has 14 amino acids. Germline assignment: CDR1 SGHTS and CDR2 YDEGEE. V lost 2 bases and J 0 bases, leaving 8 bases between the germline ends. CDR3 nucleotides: TGTGCCAGCAGCTTCGACAGTCTGAACACTGAAGCTTTCTTT. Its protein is CASSFDSLNTEAFF.

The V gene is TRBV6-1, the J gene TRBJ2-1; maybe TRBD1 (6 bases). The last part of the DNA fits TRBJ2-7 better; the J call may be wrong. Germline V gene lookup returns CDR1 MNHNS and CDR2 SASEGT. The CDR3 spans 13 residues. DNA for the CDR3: TGTGCCAGCAGTGCCACAGGGTCCGGCGAGCAGTACTTC. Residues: CASSATGSGEQYF.

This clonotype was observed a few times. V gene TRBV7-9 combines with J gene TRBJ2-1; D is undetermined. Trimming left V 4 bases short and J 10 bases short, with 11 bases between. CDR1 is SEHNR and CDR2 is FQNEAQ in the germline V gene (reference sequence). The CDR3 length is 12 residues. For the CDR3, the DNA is TGTGCCAGCAGCTCATCGAAACTGGAGCAGTTCTTC. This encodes CASSSSKLEQFF.

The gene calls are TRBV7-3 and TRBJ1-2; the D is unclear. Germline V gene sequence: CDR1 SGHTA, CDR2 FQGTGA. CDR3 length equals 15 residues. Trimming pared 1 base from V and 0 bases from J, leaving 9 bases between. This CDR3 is CASSLNGGANYGYTF. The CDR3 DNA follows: TGTGCCAGCAGCTTAAACGGCGGAGCTAACTATGGCTACACCTTC.

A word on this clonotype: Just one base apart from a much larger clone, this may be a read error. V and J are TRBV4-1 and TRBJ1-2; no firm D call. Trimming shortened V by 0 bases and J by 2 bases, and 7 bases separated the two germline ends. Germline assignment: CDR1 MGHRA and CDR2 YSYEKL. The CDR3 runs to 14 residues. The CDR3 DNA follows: TGCGCCAGCAGCCAAGATTTCGTAAACTATGGCTACACCTTC. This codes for CASSQDFVNYGYTF.

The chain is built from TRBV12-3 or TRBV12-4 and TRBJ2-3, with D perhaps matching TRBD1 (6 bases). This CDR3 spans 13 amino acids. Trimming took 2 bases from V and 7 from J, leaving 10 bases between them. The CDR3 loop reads CASSLSGVNTQYF. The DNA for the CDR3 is TGTGCCAGCAGTTTATCAGGGGTGAATACGCAGTATTTT.

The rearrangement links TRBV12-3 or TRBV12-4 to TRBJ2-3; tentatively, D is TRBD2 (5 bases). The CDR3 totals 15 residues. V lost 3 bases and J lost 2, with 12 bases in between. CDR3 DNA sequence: TGTGCCAGCAGTTTCGGACGGACTTTCACAGATACGCAGTATTTT. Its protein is CASSFGRTFTDTQYF.

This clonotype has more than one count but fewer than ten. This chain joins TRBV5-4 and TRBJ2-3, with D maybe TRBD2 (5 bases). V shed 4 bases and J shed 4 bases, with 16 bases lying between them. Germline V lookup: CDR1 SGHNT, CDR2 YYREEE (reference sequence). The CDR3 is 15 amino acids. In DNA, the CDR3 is TGTGCCAGCAGCCCCCCTGGAGCGGACGCAGATACGCAGTATTTT. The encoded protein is CASSPPGADADTQYF.

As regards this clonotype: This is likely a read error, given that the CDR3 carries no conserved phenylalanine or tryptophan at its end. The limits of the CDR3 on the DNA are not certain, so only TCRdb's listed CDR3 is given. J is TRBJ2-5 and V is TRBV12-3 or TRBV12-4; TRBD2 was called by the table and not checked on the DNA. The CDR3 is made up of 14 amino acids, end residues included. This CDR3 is CASTGSSDKETQCL.

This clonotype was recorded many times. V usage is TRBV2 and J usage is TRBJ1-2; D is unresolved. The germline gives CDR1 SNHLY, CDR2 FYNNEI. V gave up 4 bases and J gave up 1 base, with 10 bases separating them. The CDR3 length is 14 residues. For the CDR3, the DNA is TGTGCCAGCAGTGGAGAAAGGATTAACTATGGCTACACCTTC. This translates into CASSGERINYGYTF.

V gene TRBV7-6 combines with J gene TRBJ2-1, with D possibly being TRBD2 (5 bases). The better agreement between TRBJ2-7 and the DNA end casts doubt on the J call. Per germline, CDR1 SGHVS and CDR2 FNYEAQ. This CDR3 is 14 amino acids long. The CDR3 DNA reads TGTGCCAGCAGCTTACGGTCTAGCTCGAGCGAGCAGTACTTC. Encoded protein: CASSLRSSSSEQYF.

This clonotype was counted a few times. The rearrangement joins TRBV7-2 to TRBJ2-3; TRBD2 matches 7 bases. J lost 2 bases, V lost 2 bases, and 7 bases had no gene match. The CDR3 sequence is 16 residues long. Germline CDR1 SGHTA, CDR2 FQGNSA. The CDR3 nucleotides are TGTGCCAGCAGCTTATTGGCGGGGGATCTCACAGATACGCAGTATTTT. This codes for CASSLLAGDLTDTQYF.

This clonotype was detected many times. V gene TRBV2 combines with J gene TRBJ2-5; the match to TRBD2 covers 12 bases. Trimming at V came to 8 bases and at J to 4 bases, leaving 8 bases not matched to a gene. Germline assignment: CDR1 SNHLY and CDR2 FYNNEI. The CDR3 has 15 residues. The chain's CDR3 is CASGPLAGGRETQYF. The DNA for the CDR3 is TGTGCCAGCGGCCCTCTAGCGGGGGGGCGAGAGACCCAGTACTTC.

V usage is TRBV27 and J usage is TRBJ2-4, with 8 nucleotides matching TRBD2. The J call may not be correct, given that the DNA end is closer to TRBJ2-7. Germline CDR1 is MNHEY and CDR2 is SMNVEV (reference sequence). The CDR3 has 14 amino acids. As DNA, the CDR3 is TGTGCCAGCAGTTTTTCCGAGACTAGCGTCGAGCAGTACTTC. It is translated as CASSFSETSVEQYF.

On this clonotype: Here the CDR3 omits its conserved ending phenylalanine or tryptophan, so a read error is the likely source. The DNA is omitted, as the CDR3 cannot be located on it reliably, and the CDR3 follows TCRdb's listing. CDR3 in amino acids: CASSSLGRTGLLSMATPSVR. The chain uses TRBV6-5 and TRBJ2-3; the D call TRBD1 from the table was never checked on the DNA. Germline V gene lookup returns CDR1 MNHEY and CDR2 SVGAGI. Inclusive of both ends, the CDR3 amounts to 20 amino acids.

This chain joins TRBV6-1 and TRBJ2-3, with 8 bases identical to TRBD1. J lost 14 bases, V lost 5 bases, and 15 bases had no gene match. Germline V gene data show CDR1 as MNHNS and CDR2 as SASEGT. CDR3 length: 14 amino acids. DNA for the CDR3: TGTGCCAGCAGTTACAGGGGGGACACCGGGGAGCTGTATTTT. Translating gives CASSYRGDTGELYF.

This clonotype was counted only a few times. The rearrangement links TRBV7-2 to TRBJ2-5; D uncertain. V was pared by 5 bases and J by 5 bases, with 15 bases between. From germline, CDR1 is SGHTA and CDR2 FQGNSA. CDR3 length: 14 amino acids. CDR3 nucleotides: TGTGCCAGCAGCACCGGACCAGTCGGGGAGACCCAGTACTTC. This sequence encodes CASSTGPVGETQYF.

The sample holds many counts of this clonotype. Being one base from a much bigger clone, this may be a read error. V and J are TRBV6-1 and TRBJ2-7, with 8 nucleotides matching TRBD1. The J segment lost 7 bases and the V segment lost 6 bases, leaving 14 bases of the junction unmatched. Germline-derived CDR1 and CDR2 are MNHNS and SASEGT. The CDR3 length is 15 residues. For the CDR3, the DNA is TGTGCCAGCAGGAGGACAGGGTTCGAGTTCAATGAGCAGTACTTC. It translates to CASRRTGFEFNEQYF.

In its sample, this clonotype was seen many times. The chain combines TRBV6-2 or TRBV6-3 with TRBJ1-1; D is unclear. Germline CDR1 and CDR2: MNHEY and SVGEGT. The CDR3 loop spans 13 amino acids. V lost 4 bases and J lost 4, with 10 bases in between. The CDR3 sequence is CASSSGWVTEAFF. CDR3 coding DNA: TGTGCCAGCAGTTCGGGGTGGGTCACTGAAGCTTTCTTT.

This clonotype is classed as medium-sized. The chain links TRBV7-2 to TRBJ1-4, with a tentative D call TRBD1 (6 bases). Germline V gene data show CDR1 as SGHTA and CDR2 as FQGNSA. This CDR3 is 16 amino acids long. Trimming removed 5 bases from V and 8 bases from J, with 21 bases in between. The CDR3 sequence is CASSPSSARGREKLFF. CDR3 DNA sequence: TGTGCCAGCAGCCCCAGTAGTGCCAGGGGCAGGGAAAAACTGTTTTTT.

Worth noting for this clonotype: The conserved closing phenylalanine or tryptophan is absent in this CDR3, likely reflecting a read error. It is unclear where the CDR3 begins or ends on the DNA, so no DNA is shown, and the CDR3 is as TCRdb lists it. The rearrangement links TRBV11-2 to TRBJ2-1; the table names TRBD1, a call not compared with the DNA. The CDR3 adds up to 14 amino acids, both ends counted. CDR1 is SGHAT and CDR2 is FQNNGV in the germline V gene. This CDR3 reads CASSPGQGVSSFGS.

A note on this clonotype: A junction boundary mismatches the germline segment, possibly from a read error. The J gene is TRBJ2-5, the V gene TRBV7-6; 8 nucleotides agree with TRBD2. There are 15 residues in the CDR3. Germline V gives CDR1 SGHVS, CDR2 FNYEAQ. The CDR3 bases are TGTGCTAGCAGCCCACTAGCGGCAATCTACAATGAGCAGTACTTC. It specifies CASSPLAAIYNEQYF.

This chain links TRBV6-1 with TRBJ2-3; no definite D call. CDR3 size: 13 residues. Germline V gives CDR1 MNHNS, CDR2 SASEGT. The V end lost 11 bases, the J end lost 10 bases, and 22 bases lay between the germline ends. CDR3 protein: CAGQRATKCAQYF. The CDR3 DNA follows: TGTGCCGGTCAAAGGGCCACCAAGTGTGCGCAGTATTTT.

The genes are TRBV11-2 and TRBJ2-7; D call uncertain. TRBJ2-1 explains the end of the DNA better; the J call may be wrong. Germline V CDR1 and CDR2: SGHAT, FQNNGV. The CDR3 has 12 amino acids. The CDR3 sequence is CASSLTLNEQFF. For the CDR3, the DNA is TGTGCCAGCAGCCTTACACTCAATGAGCAGTTCTTC.

CDR3 residues: CASSPDGRLQETQYF. As DNA, the CDR3 is TGTGCCAGCAGCCCCGACGGGCGACTACAAGAGACCCAGTACTTC. The chain is built from TRBV7-8 and TRBJ2-5; D possibly corresponds to TRBD2 (5 bases). This CDR3 contains 15 residues. From germline, CDR1 is SGHVS and CDR2 FQNEAQ. V lost 5 bases and J lost 2, with 15 bases in between.

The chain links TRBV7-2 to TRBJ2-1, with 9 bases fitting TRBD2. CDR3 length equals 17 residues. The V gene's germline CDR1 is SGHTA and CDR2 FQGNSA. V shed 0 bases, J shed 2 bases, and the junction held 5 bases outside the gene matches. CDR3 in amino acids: CASSLAPSGTAYNEQFF. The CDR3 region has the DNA TGTGCCAGCAGCTTAGCGCCTAGCGGGACTGCCTACAATGAGCAGTTCTTC.

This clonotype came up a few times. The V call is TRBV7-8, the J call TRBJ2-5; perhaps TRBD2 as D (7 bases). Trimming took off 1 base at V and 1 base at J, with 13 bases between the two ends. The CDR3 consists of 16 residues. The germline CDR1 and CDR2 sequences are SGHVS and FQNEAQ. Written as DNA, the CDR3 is TGTGCCAGCAGCTTAGGGGGGGGGGCCCCCCAAGAGACCCAGTACTTC. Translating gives CASSLGGGAPQETQYF.